The sequence of this TCR beta chain was determined in a study of T cells in tuberculosis listed by TCRdb under 2018. Broadly, across the study: The study combined CD1B tetramers and high-throughput TCR immunosequencing to characterize T cells specific for the mycobacterial lipid antigen glucose monomycolate (GMM).

The investigation overall reported the following: The stringent sort gate may have missed T cells binding the CD1B-GMM tetramer with low affinity.

Notes on this clone: No quality values exist for individual bases; no much larger clone is one base distant.

Because TCR-alpha and TCR-beta chains were sequenced unpaired, no information on chain pairing was available. The immunoSEQ multiplex PCR assay was used to generate TCR libraries, with TCR-beta and/or TCR-alpha/delta assays applied to each sample. The amplified TCR libraries were sequenced on the Illumina high-throughput platform. Per the authors' processing: Clustering and dimensionality reduction were performed using pairwise TCRdist distances among GMM-specific receptors from ex vivo sorted or in vitro expanded T cells. Sequence motifs, defined by gene usage and CDR3 content, were tested for enrichment in tetramer-positive compared with tetramer-negative populations. TCRdb mirrors the immuneACCESS table, restricted to in-frame sequences. Some clones are absent from its copies; in checked studies, under half trace to an unresolved V gene, and the reason for the others is unknown. V and J calls and clone size are those listed in that table; D and trimming were worked out from the DNA. This sample gives 50,000 or so clones in total; around 90% of them show up just once. The ten most abundant clones make up roughly 22% of the sample.

CDR1 and CDR2 are drawn from the germline V gene: SQVTM, ANQGSEA. V is pruned by 2 bases and J by 7 bases, leaving 7 bases of the junction without a gene match. From cysteine to phenylalanine, the CDR3 is 14 amino acids long. Only the CDR3 DNA stays, 42 bases, in frame from base 1. PBMC were thawed, rested overnight, stained with a GMM-loaded CD1B tetramer, a Live/Dead dye and anti-CD3, and then sorted on a FACS Aria II. CD1B tetramers were loaded with C32 glucose monomycolate purified from Rhodococcus equi. Before cryopreservation, the PBMC used for tetramer sorting had been depleted of CD14-expressing monocytes as part of a separate study. From each donor, some 100,000 tetramer-negative cells were also sorted and analyzed side by side with the tetramer-positive cells. Antigen-specific T cells were sorted from several healthy South African adults using GMM-loaded CD1B tetramers.

The chain couples TRBV29-1 to TRBJ1-1; TRBD1 fits 10 bases in the junction. The sequencing input was CD1b-GMM tetramer-negative cells sorted from PBMCs. Explained via the paper, the cell subset or site label denotes: T cells not binding CD1B-GMM tetramer, sorted from same donor. The sequence derives from an adult woman with latent tuberculosis. This receptor carries the CDR3 CSVESRDRGLEAFF. The base sequence is TGCAGCGTTGAATCGAGGGACAGGGGACTTGAAGCTTTCTTT.